The text below deals with one TCR beta chain. The sample is drawn from a study of blood T cell repertoires in COVID-19. Produced via immunoSEQ multiplex PCR; TCRdb's table is partial and in-frame only. The sample shows 150,000 to 200,000 clones, 85% to 90% of them seen only once. Sequenced sample: peripheral blood. This receptor was taken from a woman aged 60 to 75 with acute or convalescent COVID-19.

CDR3 coding DNA: TGCGCCAGCAGCTTGCAGGCAGGGGGGCGGACTGAAGCTTTCTTT. Protein: CASSLQAGGRTEAFF. The chain couples TRBV5-1 to TRBJ1-1, with 7 bases matching TRBD1. Germline trimming cut 1 base from V and 5 bases from J; bases unmatched to any gene: 8. Germline V lookup: CDR1 SGHRS, CDR2 YFSETQ. This CDR3 region has 15 residues.